These T cell receptor beta chains were read from a single sample in a study of T cell responses to AZD1222 COVID-19 vaccine. Produced via immunoSEQ multiplex PCR; TCRdb's table is partial and in-frame only. The table includes some 150,000 clones, 80% to 85% detected once. Sequenced material: peripheral blood, taken on day 0 of MenACWY control vaccination. These receptors came from an adult in good health. Both conserved end residues are part of each CDR3.

>TRBV6-5|TRBJ1-5
CASSPGGYSNQPQHF
>TRBV5-1|TRBJ2-5
CASSQVVGGGQTQYF
>TRBV7-2|TRBJ2-2
CASSPYRGALAGELFF
>TRBV19|TRBJ2-3
CASSIVTGGYTQYF
>TRBV2|TRBJ1-4
CASTDGTGANEKLFF
>TRBV10-1|TRBJ2-7
CASSESLRPGDEQYF
>TRBV6-5|TRBJ2-1
CASSYTLQGFGNEQFF
>TRBV19|TRBJ1-2
CASTGGYGYTF
>TRBV29-1|TRBJ2-1
CSVNYGSYNEQFF
>TRBV9|TRBJ2-5
CASSGRTDHETQYF